This TCR beta chain was sequenced for a study of beta chain features in type 1 diabetes. Whole-study findings and limits: Shorter TCRB CDR3s, moderately but significantly so, marked every one of the four CD4+ subsets in Type 1 diabetes patients. VDJ junctions from patients with type 1 diabetes contained fewer insertions and more deletions.

In all sorted populations, purity surpassed 98%. The V and J ends lost 1 base and 9 bases respectively, with 5 bases between them. This CDR3 region has 11 residues. Germline CDR1 and CDR2: SGHTS and YDEGEE. Expressed TCRB transcripts were sequenced, since all the RNA that had been isolated was reverse transcribed. Clones were sequenced by immunoSEQ multiplex PCR, and TCRdb holds only the in-frame ones, with some missing. The data contain about 650,000 clones, 9.5% to 15% of them singletons. As regards this clone: Its antigen is still unknown.

The TCR was taken from a man aged 25 to 45 with type 1 diabetes. The chain joins TRBV5-8 to TRBJ2-1, with D unclear. The source material was naive CD4+ T cells from blood. The CDR3, as DNA: TGTGCCAGCAGCTTGTATCCTGAGCAGTTCTTC. Amino acid sequence: CASSLYPEQFF.